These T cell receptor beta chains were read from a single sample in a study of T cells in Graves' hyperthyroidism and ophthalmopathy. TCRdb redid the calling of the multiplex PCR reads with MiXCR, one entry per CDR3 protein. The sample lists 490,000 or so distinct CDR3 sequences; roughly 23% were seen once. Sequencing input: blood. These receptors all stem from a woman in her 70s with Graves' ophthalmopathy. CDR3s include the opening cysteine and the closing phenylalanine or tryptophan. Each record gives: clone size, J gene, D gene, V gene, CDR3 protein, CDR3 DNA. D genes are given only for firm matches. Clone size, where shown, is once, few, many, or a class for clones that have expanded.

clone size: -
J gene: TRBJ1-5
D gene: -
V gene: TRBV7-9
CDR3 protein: CASSVEQGNSYNQPQHF
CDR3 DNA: TGTGCCAGCAGCGTCGAGCAGGGAAACAGTTATAATCAGCCCCAGCATTTT

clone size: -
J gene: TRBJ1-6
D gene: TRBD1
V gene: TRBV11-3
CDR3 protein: CASSRDSHSPLHF
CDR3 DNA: TGTGCCAGCAGCCGGGACAGTCATTCACCCCTCCACTTT

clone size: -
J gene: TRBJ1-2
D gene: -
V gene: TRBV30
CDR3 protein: CAWSTGPAGYTF
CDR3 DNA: TGTGCCTGGAGTACAGGCCCAGCTGGCTACACCTTC

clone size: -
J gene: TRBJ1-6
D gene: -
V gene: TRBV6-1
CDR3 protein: CASSRGEAAYNSPLHF
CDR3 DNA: TGTGCCAGCAGTCGAGGTGAAGCCGCCTATAATTCACCCCTCCACTTT

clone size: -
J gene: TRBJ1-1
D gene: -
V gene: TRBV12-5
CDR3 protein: CASGFRGGDTEAFF
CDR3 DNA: TGTGCTAGTGGTTTTCGGGGGGGGGACACTGAAGCTTTCTTT

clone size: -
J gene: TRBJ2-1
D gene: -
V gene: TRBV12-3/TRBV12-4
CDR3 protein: CASGDYTGTRRGNEQLF
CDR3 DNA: TGTGCCAGCGGGGATTACACCGGGACTCGTCGCGGGAATGAGCAGCTCTTC

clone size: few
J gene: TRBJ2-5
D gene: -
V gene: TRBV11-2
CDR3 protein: CASSRRGTSEETQYF
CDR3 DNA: TGTGCCAGCAGCCGGAGAGGGACTTCCGAAGAGACCCAGTACTTC

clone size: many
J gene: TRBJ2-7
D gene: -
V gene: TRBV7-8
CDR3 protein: CASSLRISGAGEQYF
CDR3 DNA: TGTGCCAGCAGCTTACGGATCTCAGGGGCAGGGGAGCAGTACTTC

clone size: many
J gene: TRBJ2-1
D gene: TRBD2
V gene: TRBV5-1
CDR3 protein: CASSLGGRANEQFF
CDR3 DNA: TGCGCCAGCAGCTTGGGCGGGAGGGCGAATGAGCAGTTCTTC

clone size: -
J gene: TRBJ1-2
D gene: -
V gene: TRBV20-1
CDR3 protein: CSARDITGPNYGYTF
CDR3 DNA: TGCAGTGCTAGAGATATTACAGGTCCTAACTATGGCTACACCTTC

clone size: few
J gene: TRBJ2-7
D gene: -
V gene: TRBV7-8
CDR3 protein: CASSLGRGPNYEQYF
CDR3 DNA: TGTGCCAGCAGCTTGGGCCGAGGGCCTAATTACGAGCAGTACTTC

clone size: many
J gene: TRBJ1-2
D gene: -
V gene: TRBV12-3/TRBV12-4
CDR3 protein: CASSLRWGADGYTF
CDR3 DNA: TGTGCCAGCAGTTTAAGATGGGGGGCGGATGGCTACACCTTC

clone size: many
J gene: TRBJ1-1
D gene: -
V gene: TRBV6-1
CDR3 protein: CASSYRQNTEAFF
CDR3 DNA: TGTGCCAGCAGTTATAGGCAGAACACTGAAGCTTTCTTT

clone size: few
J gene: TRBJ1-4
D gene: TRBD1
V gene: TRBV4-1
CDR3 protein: CASSQEYRGRSNEKLFF
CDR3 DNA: TGCGCCAGCAGCCAAGAGTACAGGGGGCGTTCTAATGAAAAACTGTTTTTT

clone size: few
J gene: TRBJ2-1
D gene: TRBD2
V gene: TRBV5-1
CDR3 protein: CASSLNGRGYNEQFF
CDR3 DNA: TGCGCCAGCAGCTTGAACGGGAGGGGATACAATGAGCAGTTCTTC

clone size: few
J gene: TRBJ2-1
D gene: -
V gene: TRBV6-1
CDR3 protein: CASTNGLEQFF
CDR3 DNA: TGTGCCAGCACAAACGGGCTTGAGCAGTTCTTC

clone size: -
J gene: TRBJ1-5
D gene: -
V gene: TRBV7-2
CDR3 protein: CASSSGGTQAHQPQHF
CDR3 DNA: TGTGCCAGCAGCTCTGGGGGAACCCAAGCCCATCAGCCCCAGCATTTT

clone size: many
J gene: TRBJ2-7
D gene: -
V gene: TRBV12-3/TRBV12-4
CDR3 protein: CASSLMAGPRAYEQYF
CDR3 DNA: TGTGCCAGCAGTTTAATGGCAGGCCCCAGGGCCTACGAGCAGTACTTC

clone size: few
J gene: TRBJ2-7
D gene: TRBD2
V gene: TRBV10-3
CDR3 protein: CAIRNGGSSYEQYF
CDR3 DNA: TGTGCCATCAGGAACGGCGGGAGTTCCTACGAGCAGTACTTC

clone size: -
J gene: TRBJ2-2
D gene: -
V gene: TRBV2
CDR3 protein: CANRRDSAGELFF
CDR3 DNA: TGTGCCAACCGCCGCGACTCCGCCGGGGAGCTGTTTTTT

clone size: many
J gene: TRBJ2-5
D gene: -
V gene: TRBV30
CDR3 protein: CAWDLGQSQETQYF
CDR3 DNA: TGTGCCTGGGACCTGGGGCAGAGTCAAGAGACCCAGTACTTC

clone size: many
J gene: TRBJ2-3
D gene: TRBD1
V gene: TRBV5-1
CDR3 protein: CASSQTGIATDTQYF
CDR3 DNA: TGCGCCAGCAGCCAGACAGGGATCGCCACAGATACGCAGTATTTT

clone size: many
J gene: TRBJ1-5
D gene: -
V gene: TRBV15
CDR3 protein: CATSSMQGTQPQHF
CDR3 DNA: TGTGCCACCAGCAGCATGCAAGGGACACAGCCCCAGCATTTT

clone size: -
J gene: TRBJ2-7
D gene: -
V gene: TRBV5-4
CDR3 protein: CASSRLGADEQYF
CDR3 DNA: TGTGCCAGCAGCAGGCTAGGAGCAGACGAGCAGTACTTC

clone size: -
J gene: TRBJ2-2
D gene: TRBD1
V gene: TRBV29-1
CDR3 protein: CGRRGDRGLTGELFF
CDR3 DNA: TGCGGGAGACGAGGGGACAGGGGGCTCACCGGGGAGCTGTTTTTT

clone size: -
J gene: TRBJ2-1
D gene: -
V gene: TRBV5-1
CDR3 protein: CASSLYRDRNEQFF
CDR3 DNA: TGCGCCAGCAGCTTGTACCGGGACCGCAATGAGCAGTTCTTC

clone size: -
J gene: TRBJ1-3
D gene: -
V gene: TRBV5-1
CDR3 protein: CASSLGSGSGNTIYF
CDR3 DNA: TGCGCCAGCAGCTTGGGGTCAGGCTCTGGAAACACCATATATTTT

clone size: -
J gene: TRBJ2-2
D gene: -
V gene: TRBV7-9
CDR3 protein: CASSFLLRGTGELFF
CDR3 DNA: TGTGCCAGCAGCTTTTTGTTGCGAGGCACCGGGGAGCTGTTTTTT

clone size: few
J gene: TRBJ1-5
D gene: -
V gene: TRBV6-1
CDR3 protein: CATTGVASQPQHF
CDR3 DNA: TGTGCCACCACGGGGGTAGCAAGTCAGCCCCAGCATTTT

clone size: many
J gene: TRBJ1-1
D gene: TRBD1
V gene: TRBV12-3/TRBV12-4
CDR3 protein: CASSSGQYTEAFF
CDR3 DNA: TGTGCCAGCAGTTCGGGACAGTACACTGAAGCTTTCTTT

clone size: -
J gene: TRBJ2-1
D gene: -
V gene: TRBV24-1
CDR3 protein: CATSEGSSNEQFF
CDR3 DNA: TGTGCCACCAGTGAGGGGTCCTCGAACGAGCAGTTCTTC

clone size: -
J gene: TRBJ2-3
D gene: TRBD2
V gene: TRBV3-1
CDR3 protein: CASSLRGVDTQYF
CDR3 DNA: TGTGCCAGCAGCCTCCGGGGGGTAGATACGCAGTATTTT

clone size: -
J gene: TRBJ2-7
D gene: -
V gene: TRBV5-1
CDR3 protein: CASSSSQDPTRYEQYF
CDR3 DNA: TGCGCCAGCAGCTCGTCACAGGACCCGACTAGATACGAGCAGTACTTC

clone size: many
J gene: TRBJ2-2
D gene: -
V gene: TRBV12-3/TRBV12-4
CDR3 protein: CASSFSAGELFF
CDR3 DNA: TGTGCCAGCAGTTTCTCCGCCGGGGAGCTGTTTTTT

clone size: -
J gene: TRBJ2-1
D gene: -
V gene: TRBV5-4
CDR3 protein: CASSLGPGHNEQFF
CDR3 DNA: TGTGCCAGCAGCTTGGGTCCGGGTCACAATGAGCAGTTCTTC

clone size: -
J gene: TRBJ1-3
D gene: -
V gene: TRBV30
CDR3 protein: CAWSSVGNTIYF
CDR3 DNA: TGTGCCTGGAGTTCCGTTGGAAACACCATATATTTT

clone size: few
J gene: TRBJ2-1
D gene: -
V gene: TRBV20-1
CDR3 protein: CSGSLNEQFF
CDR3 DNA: TGCAGTGGTAGCTTGAATGAGCAGTTCTTC

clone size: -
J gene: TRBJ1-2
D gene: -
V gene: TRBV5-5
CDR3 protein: CASSFLGRNYGYTF
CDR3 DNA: TGTGCCAGCAGCTTTTTGGGGCGAAACTATGGCTACACCTTC

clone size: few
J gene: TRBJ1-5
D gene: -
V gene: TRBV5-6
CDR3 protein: CASSLYGYGQPQHF
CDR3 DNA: TGTGCCAGCAGCTTGTATGGGTACGGTCAGCCCCAGCATTTT

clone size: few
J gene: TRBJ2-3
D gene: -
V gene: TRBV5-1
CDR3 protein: CASSLDGVRSDTQYF
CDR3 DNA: TGCGCCAGCAGCTTGGATGGGGTCCGGTCCGATACGCAGTATTTT

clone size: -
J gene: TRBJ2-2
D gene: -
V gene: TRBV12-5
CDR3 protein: CASGLGQPSNTGELFF
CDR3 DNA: TGTGCTAGTGGTTTGGGACAGCCATCGAACACCGGGGAGCTGTTTTTT

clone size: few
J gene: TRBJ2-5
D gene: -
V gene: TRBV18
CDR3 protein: CASSPSQVSQETQYF
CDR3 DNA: TGTGCCAGCTCACCAAGCCAGGTCAGCCAAGAGACCCAGTACTTC

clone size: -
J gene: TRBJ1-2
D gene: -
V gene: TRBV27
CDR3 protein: CASSISRGSYGYTF
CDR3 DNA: TGTGCCAGCAGTATCTCCCGAGGGAGCTATGGCTACACCTTC

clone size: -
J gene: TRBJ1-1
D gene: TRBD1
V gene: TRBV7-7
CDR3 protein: CASSARTGAEAFF
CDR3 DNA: TGTGCTAGCAGCGCCCGGACAGGGGCTGAAGCTTTCTTT

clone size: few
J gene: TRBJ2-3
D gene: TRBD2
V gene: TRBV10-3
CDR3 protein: CATGRSGRSTDTQYF
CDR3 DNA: TGTGCCACCGGTCGTAGCGGGAGAAGCACAGATACGCAGTATTTT

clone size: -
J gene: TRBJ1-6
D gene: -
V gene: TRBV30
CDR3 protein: CAGSGQVNSPLHF
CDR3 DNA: TGTGCCGGATCGGGCCAGGTGAATTCACCCCTCCACTTT

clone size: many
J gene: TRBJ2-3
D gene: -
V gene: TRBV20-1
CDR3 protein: CSVLSQDRSTDTQYF
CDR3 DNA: TGCAGTGTTCTCTCACAGGACCGAAGCACAGATACGCAGTATTTT

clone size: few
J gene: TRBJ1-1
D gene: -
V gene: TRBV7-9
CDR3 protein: CASSLSRVRNTEAFF
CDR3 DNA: TGTGCCAGCAGCCTTTCAAGGGTCCGAAACACTGAAGCTTTCTTT

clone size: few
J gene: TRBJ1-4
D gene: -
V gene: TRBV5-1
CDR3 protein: CASSLVVGSKEKLFF
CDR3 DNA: TGCGCCAGCAGCTTGGTTGTAGGGTCAAAAGAAAAACTGTTTTTT